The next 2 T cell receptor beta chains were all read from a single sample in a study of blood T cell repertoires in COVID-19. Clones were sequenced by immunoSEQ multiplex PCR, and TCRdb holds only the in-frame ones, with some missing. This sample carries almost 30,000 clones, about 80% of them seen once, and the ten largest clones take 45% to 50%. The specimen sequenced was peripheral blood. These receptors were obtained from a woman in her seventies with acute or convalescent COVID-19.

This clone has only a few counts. CDR3 residues: CASSRTGGNEQFF. The CDR3 bases are TGTGCCAGCAGTAGGACAGGGGGCAATGAGCAGTTCTTC. The gene calls are TRBV12-3 or TRBV12-4 and TRBJ2-1; TRBD1 aligns across 10 bases. The CDR3 has 13 amino acids. Trimming cost V 5 bases and J 6 bases; bases outside gene matches: 1.

The CDR3 sequence is CASSSRDPVEQYF. DNA of the CDR3: TGTGCCAGCAGTTCGCGGGACCCTGTTGAGCAGTACTTC. The V call is TRBV28, the J call TRBJ2-7, with D tentatively TRBD2 (6 bases). Trimming cost V 4 bases and J 7 bases, with 14 bases left between them. Germline assignment: CDR1 MDHEN and CDR2 SYDVKM. The CDR3 runs 13 residues.